A single sample gave rise to the 19 T cell receptor beta chains below, sequenced in a study of T cells in localized non-small cell lung cancer. Only in-frame clones appear in the TCRdb table, and some are missing; sequencing was by immunoSEQ multiplex PCR. The sample yields about 19,000 clones, roughly four fifths seen once. The starting material was peripheral blood, obtained before any cancer treatment. The receptors come from an older female donor with stage I lung adenocarcinoma.

For this clone: One end of the junction fails to match germline, which may point to a read error. The chain has TRBV19 and TRBJ1-1, with no clear D. CDR3 length: 15 residues. Germline CDR1 and CDR2: LNHDA and SQIVND (reference sequence). The CDR3 sequence is CASSPDRGKNAEAFF. The CDR3 DNA sequence: TGTGCCAGTAGTCCCGACCGAGGAAAGAACGCTGAAGCTTTCTTT.

The gene calls are TRBV29-1 and TRBJ1-1; D is unclear. Per germline, CDR1 SQVTM and CDR2 ANQGSEA. The CDR3 runs 15 residues. Trimming pared 3 bases from V and 1 base from J, leaving 15 bases between. The CDR3 sequence: CSVDPDTEKNTEAFF. The CDR3 nucleotides are TGCAGCGTTGACCCTGACACGGAAAAGAACACTGAAGCTTTCTTT.

V gene TRBV7-2 combines with J gene TRBJ1-1, with TRBD1 matching over 7 bases. Trimming at V came to 5 bases and at J to 4 bases, leaving 7 bases not matched to a gene. The germline V gene has CDR1 SGHTA and CDR2 FQGNSA. CDR3 size: 14 residues. The CDR3 DNA follows: TGTGCCAGCAGCAACCAGGGGGGGGGCACTGAAGCTTTCTTT. It translates to CASSNQGGGTEAFF.

This rearrangement joins TRBV4-3 to TRBJ1-6; no clear D gene. Looked up from germline, CDR1 is LGHNA and CDR2 is YSLEER. The CDR3 spans 17 residues. Deletions cut 1 base from V and 10 bases from J, with 20 bases between. This CDR3 is CASSQAAAPVPRSPLHF. In nucleotides, the CDR3 is TGCGCCAGCAGCCAAGCCGCAGCGCCGGTGCCACGGTCACCCCTCCACTTT.

V gene TRBV12-5 combines with J gene TRBJ1-5; no clear D gene. The CDR3 runs to 15 residues. The germline gives CDR1 LGHNT, CDR2 FRNRAP. Trimming pared 6 bases from V and 1 base from J, leaving 13 bases between. This chain's CDR3 is CASGFGPGSNQPQHF. In nucleotides, the CDR3 is TGTGCTAGTGGATTTGGACCCGGGAGCAATCAGCCCCAGCATTTT.

The chain has TRBV4-3 and TRBJ1-4, with TRBD1 matching 7 bases. The ends lost 1 base at V and 4 bases at J; junction bases unmatched: 3. Germline V gene sequence: CDR1 LGHNA, CDR2 YSLEER. The CDR3 is 15 residues long. CDR3 loop: CASSQGQGYNEKLFF. As DNA, the CDR3 is TGCGCCAGCAGCCAAGGACAGGGTTATAATGAAAAACTGTTTTTT.

The chain combines TRBV4-2 with TRBJ1-6, with 7 bases aligning to TRBD1. The CDR3 length is 17 residues. Losses at the gene ends were 2 bases for V and 10 bases for J; bases not matched to a gene: 14. CDR1 is LGHNA and CDR2 is YNFKEQ in the germline V gene. CDR3 in DNA: TGTGCCAGCAGCCAAAACTGGGACAGTCAACCTTTCTCACCCCTCCACTTT. Its protein product is CASSQNWDSQPFSPLHF.

This rearrangement joins TRBV5-1 to TRBJ1-2, with D perhaps TRBD1 (5 bases). Germline lookup yields CDR1 SGHRS and CDR2 YFSETQ. The CDR3 spans 17 residues. Trimming shortened V by 8 bases and J by 3 bases, and 26 bases separated the two germline ends. CDR3 region: CASSKGDSGIVHYGYTF. CDR3 DNA: TGCGCCAGTTCAAAAGGGGACTCTGGGATCGTGCACTATGGCTACACCTTC.

The chain links TRBV30 to TRBJ1-2; D perhaps matches TRBD1 (5 bases). Germline CDR1 reads GTSNPN; CDR2 reads SVGIG (reference sequence). The CDR3 contains 14 residues. Trimming took off 0 bases at V and 4 bases at J, with 12 bases between the two ends. CDR3 in amino acids: CAWSVRGGPYGYTF. In DNA, the CDR3 is TGTGCCTGGAGTGTACGGGGCGGGCCCTATGGCTACACCTTC.

This sequence joins TRBV19 and TRBJ1-2; 10 bases fit TRBD1. CDR3 length equals 16 residues. The ends lost 4 bases at V and 0 bases at J; junction bases unmatched: 5. Germline V gene data show CDR1 as LNHDA and CDR2 as SQIVND (reference sequence). CDR3 nucleotides: TGTGCCAGTAGTAGGGACAGGGGTGTCTCTAACTATGGCTACACCTTC. This translates into CASSRDRGVSNYGYTF.

This chain connects TRBV7-9 to TRBJ1-5, with D hard to call. The V gene's germline CDR1 is SEHNR and CDR2 FQNEAQ (reference sequence). This CDR3 has 14 residues. V was pared by 6 bases and J by 0 bases, with 9 bases between. The CDR3 protein is CASSFYNSNQPQHF. CDR3 coding DNA: TGTGCCAGCAGTTTTTATAATAGCAATCAGCCCCAGCATTTT.

The J gene is TRBJ2-3, the V gene TRBV10-3, with 8 bases identical to TRBD2. The CDR3 consists of 15 residues. CDR1 ENHRY and CDR2 SYGVKD come from the germline V gene. J lost 3 bases, V lost 3 bases, and 5 bases had no gene match. The DNA for the CDR3 is TGTGCCATCAGTGACCCCGGGACTAGAACAGATACGCAGTATTTT. Encoded protein: CAISDPGTRTDTQYF.

J is TRBJ1-2 and V is TRBV27; TRBD1 aligns across 11 bases. The CDR3 is 15 amino acids. CDR1 and CDR2 from the germline V gene are MNHEY and SMNVEV (reference sequence). Germline trimming cut 3 bases from V and 2 bases from J; bases unmatched to any gene: 2. The CDR3 sequence is CASSFGTGGNYGYTF. CDR3 in DNA: TGTGCCAGCAGTTTCGGGACAGGGGGGAACTATGGCTACACCTTC.

This clone was detected only once. The chain combines TRBV5-1 with TRBJ2-3; the D gene is possibly TRBD2 (5 bases). The length of the CDR3 is 14 residues. CDR1 and CDR2 from the germline V gene are SGHRS and YFSETQ. Trimming took 0 bases from V and 6 from J, leaving 11 bases between them. This chain's CDR3 is CASSLGGWPDTQYF. CDR3 in DNA: TGCGCCAGCAGCTTGGGCGGGTGGCCGGATACGCAGTATTTT.

The chain has TRBV19 and TRBJ2-5, with 12 bases aligning to TRBD2. Germline assignment: CDR1 LNHDA and CDR2 SQIVND (reference sequence). J lost 2 bases, V lost 7 bases, and 5 bases had no gene match. The CDR3 length is 15 residues. The chain's CDR3 is CASKGTSGLQETQYF. The CDR3 bases are TGTGCCAGTAAAGGGACTAGCGGGCTACAAGAGACCCAGTACTTC.

The J gene is TRBJ2-1, the V gene TRBV2; D is undetermined. Germline V CDR1 and CDR2: SNHLY, FYNNEI. V was trimmed by 4 bases and J by 3 bases, leaving 1 base between them. The CDR3 sequence is 11 residues long. In DNA form, the CDR3 reads TGTGCCAGCAGTGTCTACAATGAGCAGTTCTTC. Its translation is CASSVYNEQFF.

This clone was counted a few times. The chain is built from TRBV11-2 and TRBJ1-1; D gene unclear. CDR1 SGHAT and CDR2 FQNNGV come from the germline V gene. The CDR3 spans 13 residues. V shed 2 bases and J shed 6 bases, with 10 bases lying between them. The CDR3 is CASSLMDNAEAFF. CDR3 nucleotide sequence: TGTGCCAGCAGCTTAATGGATAACGCTGAAGCTTTCTTT.

The rearrangement uses TRBV7-8 and TRBJ2-3; 8 bases are shared with TRBD2. CDR1 SGHVS and CDR2 FQNEAQ come from the germline V gene. This CDR3 is built from 15 residues. Trimming at V came to 3 bases and at J to 5 bases, leaving 7 bases not matched to a gene. The CDR3 sequence is CASSLYGGAGDTQYF. CDR3 DNA: TGTGCCAGCAGCTTGTACGGGGGGGCAGGAGATACGCAGTATTTT.

The table lists this clone with a few counts. CDR3 in DNA: TGCAGCGTTGTGGGGCAGATAAACACTGAAGCTTTCTTT. This encodes CSVVGQINTEAFF. This sequence joins TRBV29-1 and TRBJ1-1, with D perhaps matching TRBD1 (5 bases). The CDR3 covers 13 residues. V was cut by 4 bases and J by 2 bases, with 11 bases left in between. The germline V gene encodes CDR1 SQVTM and CDR2 ANQGSEA.